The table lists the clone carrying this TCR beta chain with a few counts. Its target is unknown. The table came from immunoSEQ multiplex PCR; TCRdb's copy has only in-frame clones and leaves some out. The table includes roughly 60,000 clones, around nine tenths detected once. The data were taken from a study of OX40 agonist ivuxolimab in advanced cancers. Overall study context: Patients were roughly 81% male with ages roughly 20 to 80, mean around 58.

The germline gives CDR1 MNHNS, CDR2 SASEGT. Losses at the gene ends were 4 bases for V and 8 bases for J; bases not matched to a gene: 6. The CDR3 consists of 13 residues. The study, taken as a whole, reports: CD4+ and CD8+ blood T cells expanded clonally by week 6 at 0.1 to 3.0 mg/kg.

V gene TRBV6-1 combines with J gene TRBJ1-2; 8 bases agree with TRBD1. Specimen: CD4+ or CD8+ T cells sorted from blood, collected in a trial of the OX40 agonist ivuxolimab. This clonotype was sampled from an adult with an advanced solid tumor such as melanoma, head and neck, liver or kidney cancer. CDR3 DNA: TGTGCCAGCAGTGCAGGGGGCGGGAGGGGCTACACCTTC. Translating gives CASSAGGGRGYTF.